These 11 T cell receptor beta chains originate from one sample sequenced in a study of blood T cell repertoires in COVID-19. Using immunoSEQ multiplex PCR, the repertoire was profiled, and TCRdb retains in-frame clones only, with some absent. The data hold 430,000 or so clones, with over 75% observed a single time. The sample consisted of PBMCs or T cells enriched from blood (not recorded which). The receptors here all came from a woman between 35 and 50 years old who had recovered from COVID-19.

The chain links TRBV11-3 to TRBJ1-1; 12 bases line up with TRBD1. This CDR3 region has 15 residues. With 5 bases clipped from V and 4 bases from J, the junction kept 5 bases outside the gene matches. CDR1 SGHNT and CDR2 YENEEA come from the germline V gene. Here the CDR3 reads CASSLGTGGSTEAFF. The CDR3 nucleotides read TGTGCCAGCAGCCTCGGGACAGGGGGCTCCACTGAAGCTTTCTTT.

This clone was recorded once. This chain links TRBV12-5 with TRBJ2-1; 14 bases are shared with TRBD2. V lost 2 bases and J lost 7; bases outside the gene matches: 7. Germline-derived CDR1 and CDR2 are LGHNT and FRNRAP. The CDR3 is made up of 17 amino acids. As DNA, the CDR3 is TGTGCTAGTGGTTTGCCCGGGACTAGCGGGAGAGGGAATGAGCAGTTCTTC. As protein: CASGLPGTSGRGNEQFF.

The V call is TRBV29-1, the J call TRBJ1-1; unclear D gene. With 7 bases removed from V and 3 bases from J, the gap between germline ends came to 6 bases. Germline V gene sequence: CDR1 SQVTM, CDR2 ANQGSEA. There are 10 residues in the CDR3. DNA of the CDR3: TGCAGCGGCGATGACACTGAAGCTTTCTTT. This codes for CSGDDTEAFF. Full variable domain (outside the CDR3, taken from reference TRBV29-1 and TRBJ1-1): SAVISQKPSRDICQRGTSLTIQCQVDSQVTMMFWYRQQPGQSLTLIATANQGSEATYESGFVIDKFPISRPNLTFSTLTVSNMSPEDSSIYLCSGDDTEAFFGQGTRLTVV.

The chain links TRBV5-6 to TRBJ2-7, with 7 bases fitting TRBD2. The CDR3 covers 13 residues. Germline-derived CDR1 and CDR2 are SGHDT and YYEEEE. With 7 bases clipped from V and 7 bases from J, the junction kept 11 bases outside the gene matches. CDR3 loop: CASSPRGRGEQYF. DNA of the CDR3: TGTGCCAGCTCTCCTCGCGGGCGGGGGGAGCAGTACTTC. Supplemented by reference TRBV5-6 and TRBJ2-7, the full variable domain reads DAGVTQSPTHLIKTRGQQVTLRCSPKSGHDTVSWYQQALGQGPQFIFQYYEEEERQRGNFPDRFSGHQFPNYSSELNVNALLLGDSALYLCASSPRGRGEQYFGPGTRLTVT.

This chain uses TRBV5-6 with TRBJ1-3; D call uncertain. Germline loops: CDR1 SGHDT, CDR2 YYEEEE. The V and J ends lost 2 bases and 4 bases respectively, with 10 bases between them. The CDR3 consists of 14 residues. Here the CDR3 DNA reads TGTGCCAGCAGCTTATTGCGAGCCGGAAACACCATATATTTT. This gives the protein CASSLLRAGNTIYF. The full variable domain, in which reference TRBV5-6 and TRBJ1-3 provide the parts outside the CDR3, is DAGVTQSPTHLIKTRGQQVTLRCSPKSGHDTVSWYQQALGQGPQFIFQYYEEEERQRGNFPDRFSGHQFPNYSSELNVNALLLGDSALYLCASSLLRAGNTIYFGEGSWLTVV.

V usage is TRBV2 and J usage is TRBJ2-2, with 11 positions matching TRBD2. Germline CDR1 SNHLY, CDR2 FYNNEI. With 9 bases clipped from V and 1 base from J, the junction kept 10 bases outside the gene matches. The CDR3 loop spans 17 amino acids. CDR3 nucleotides: TGTGCCAGGTCGACCGGACTAGCGGGTGGGAACACCGGGGAGCTGTTTTTT. Residues: CARSTGLAGGNTGELFF.

This clone appeared once. The V call is TRBV4-3, the J call TRBJ2-7; maybe TRBD1 (6 bases). Germline V gene lookup returns CDR1 LGHNA and CDR2 YSLEER. V was cut by 0 bases and J by 0 bases, with 12 bases left in between. CDR3 size: 16 residues. The DNA for the CDR3 is TGCGCCAGCAGCCAAGACGCCAGGGGTTACTCCTACGAGCAGTACTTC. Translated: CASSQDARGYSYEQYF.

The rearrangement uses TRBV6-5 and TRBJ1-1; 7 bases are a match to TRBD1. Germline assignment: CDR1 MNHEY and CDR2 SVGAGI. The ends lost 10 bases at V and 3 bases at J; junction bases unmatched: 8. The CDR3 spans 13 residues. The CDR3 coding sequence is TGTGCCAACCGGGACAGCAGCTACACTGAAGCTTTCTTT. Translating gives CANRDSSYTEAFF.

The V and J genes are TRBV19 and TRBJ2-7, with D hard to call. CDR1 and CDR2 (germline): LNHDA, SQIVND (reference sequence). Trimming shortened V by 2 bases and J by 3 bases, and 14 bases separated the two germline ends. The CDR3 loop spans 15 amino acids. In DNA, the CDR3 is TGTGCCAGTAGTATAAAGGCCCAACCGGGCTACGAGCAGTACTTC. Translation gives CASSIKAQPGYEQYF.

The chain employs TRBV30 and TRBJ1-2; D remains ambiguous. CDR1 is GTSNPN and CDR2 is SVGIG in the germline V gene (reference sequence). V was shortened by 2 bases and J by 0 bases, with 7 bases between the two germline ends. The CDR3 is 13 residues long. CDR3 bases: TGTGCCTGGAGTCCCTCTCCTAACTATGGCTACACCTTC. This translates into CAWSPSPNYGYTF.

CDR3 bases: TGTGCCAGCTCCGACAGGAGGAACACTGAAGCTTTCTTT. Translated: CASSDRRNTEAFF. This rearrangement joins TRBV18 to TRBJ1-1; D is possibly TRBD1 (6 bases). CDR1 KGHSH and CDR2 LQKENI come from the germline V gene. CDR3 length: 13 amino acids. V shed 6 bases and J shed 1 base, with 9 bases lying between them. The full variable domain, rest sourced from reference TRBV18 and TRBJ1-1, is NAGVMQNPRHLVRRRGQEARLRCSPMKGHSHVYWYRQLPEEGLKFMVYLQKENIIDESGMPKERFSAEFPKEGPSILRIQQVVRGDSAAYFCASSDRRNTEAFFGQGTRLTVV.